The rows below give T cell receptor beta chains drawn from one sample of a study of blood T cell repertoires in COVID-19. Clones were sequenced by immunoSEQ multiplex PCR, and TCRdb holds only the in-frame ones, with some missing. The sample lists roughly 150,000 clones; roughly 87% were seen once. The specimen sequenced was PBMCs or T cells enriched from blood (not recorded which). The source is a woman aged 40 to 49 who had been exposed to COVID-19. The CDR3 runs from the conserved cysteine through the conserved F or W.

>TRBV5-4|TRBJ1-2
CASSLERQGTQGYTF
>TRBV19|TRBJ2-7
CASKTGTGAYEQYF
>TRBV19|TRBJ1-2
CASRAGGGYTF
>TRBV5-1|TRBJ1-6
CASSPPGQGNSPLHF
>TRBV7-2|TRBJ1-3
CASRDRGNTIYF
>TRBV24-1|TRBJ2-2
CATSDRQAGELFF
>TRBV5-1|TRBJ2-3
CASSLVRQGRTDTQYF
>TRBV7-2|TRBJ1-4
CASSLSGGAGTGVKKLFF
>TRBV18|TRBJ2-3
CASSNGISEGTDTQYF
>TRBV28|TRBJ1-2
CASSFMEYGYTF
>TRBV19|TRBJ1-1
CASSMGQLIEAFF
>TRBV3-1/TRBV3-2|TRBJ1-5
CASSQDRGLDNQPQHF
>TRBV7-9|TRBJ2-5
CASSFGGGGQETQYF
>TRBV27|TRBJ1-5
CASSLTRQGVNSNQPQHF
>TRBV5-1|TRBJ2-7
CASSFGSGLAQLEQYF
>TRBV7-3|TRBJ2-5
CASSLSGGASETQYF
>TRBV28|TRBJ1-5
CASSSSGDLNQPQHF
>TRBV5-1|TRBJ1-2
CASSQTTGNYGYTF
>TRBV13|TRBJ2-2
CASSIRTVAGELFF
>TRBV28|TRBJ1-2
CASSLGQNYGYTF
>TRBV4-1|TRBJ2-3
CASSQEWGGLAGRTDTQYF
>TRBV7-2|TRBJ2-7
CASSLYQGTAYEQYF
>TRBV4-1|TRBJ1-5
CASSHNQDSNQPQHF
>TRBV5-1|TRBJ1-6
CASSVPGTNSPLHF
>TRBV2|TRBJ2-7
CASIHTTDDEQYF
>TRBV7-7|TRBJ2-5
CASSRDNSGGYETQYF
>TRBV10-3|TRBJ1-1
CAIRAGEYGTEAFF
>TRBV7-9|TRBJ1-3
CASSLDPGFSGNTIYF
>TRBV2|TRBJ2-7
CATPKDLTSGGYEQYF
>TRBV19|TRBJ2-4
CASSGPLGGGAKNIQYF
>TRBV19|TRBJ2-1
CASSMSGTGRNEQFF
>TRBV3-1/TRBV3-2|TRBJ1-1
CASKQGSAEAFF
>TRBV15|TRBJ1-5
CATSWSTANQPQHF
>TRBV18|TRBJ2-1
CASSPPRQSSYNEQFF
>TRBV3-1/TRBV3-2|TRBJ1-1
CASSHQGWRETEAFF
>TRBV5-4|TRBJ1-1
CASSPTGGLSEAFF
>TRBV7-2|TRBJ2-4
CASSLALGSPAKNIQYF
>TRBV27|TRBJ1-6
CASSLTNSPLHF
>TRBV19|TRBJ1-3
CASSSWDSQDTIYF
>TRBV5-6|TRBJ1-2
CASSFPTQTFYGYTF
>TRBV3-1/TRBV3-2|TRBJ1-5
CASSQDPGQGGPQHF
>TRBV5-6|TRBJ2-7
CASSVTGVEQYF
>TRBV7-2|TRBJ2-3
CASSLRHSTDTQYF
>TRBV27|TRBJ1-2
CASSLSRGGLYGYTF
>TRBV3-1/TRBV3-2|TRBJ2-1
CASTLGAEQFF
>TRBV27|TRBJ2-1
CASSSELAGVGNEQFF
>TRBV3-1/TRBV3-2|TRBJ1-1
CASSQSPRGVRSTEAFF
>TRBV6-5|TRBJ1-5
CASSYGGLNQPQHF
>TRBV29-1|TRBJ1-1
CSSSDRVNTEAFF
>TRBV7-2|TRBJ2-7
CASSLWTDSSYEQYF
>TRBV7-8|TRBJ1-5
CASSSHRVPRNQPQHF
>TRBV11-2|TRBJ2-3
CASRHTGVPDTQYF
>TRBV21-1|TRBJ2-7
CASSKNTPENYEQYF
>TRBV12-3/TRBV12-4|TRBJ2-1
CASSPTGWHEQFF